This T cell receptor beta chain was retrieved from a study of T cell clones after liver transplantation. Study details: Apart from a few HCV-positive recipients, transplants were for non-autoimmune, non-viral reasons.

As regards this clone: Its antigen is not identified. A read error may produce the germline difference seen at one junction end.

The germline CDR1 and CDR2 sequences are LGHNA and YNFKEQ. This CDR3 is 17 amino acids long. Study-wide results and limits: In most of the 8 subjects, circulating graft-donor-reactive CD4 TCRbeta sequences fell significantly after transplant.

Clones were read by immunoSEQ multiplex PCR, and TCRdb kept only the in-frame ones, dropping some. Of some 40,000 clones listed, about 86% were seen once; the top ten hold 2% to 3%. The chain employs TRBV4-2 and TRBJ2-1; TRBD2 is a possible D gene (7 bases). The sample here was CD4+ T cells from blood, taken 24 months after liver transplant. This clonotype was sampled from a human patient who received a liver transplant. Some T cells may be transferred from the graft donor. CDR3 DNA sequence: TGTGTCAGCAGCCAAGGCGGGGGCAGGGATGCTTACAATGAGCAGTTCTTC. Translation gives CVSSQGGGRDAYNEQFF.